These T cell receptor beta chains were read from a single sample in a study of blood T cell repertoires in COVID-19. Generated by immunoSEQ multiplex PCR, the TCRdb table keeps only in-frame clones and is missing some. Among just under 350,000 clones listed, approximately 89% were seen once. The sample taken for sequencing was peripheral blood. Receptors originate from a woman younger than 30 who had recovered from COVID-19. CDR3s include the opening cysteine and the closing phenylalanine or tryptophan. Fields, in order: J gene, clone size, CDR3 length, D gene, V gene, CDR3 protein, CDR3 DNA. The D gene is left open where the match is weak. Only part of the rows carry a size: once, few, many, or a class if the clone is expanded.

TRBJ2-3 | . | 13 | . | TRBV18 | CASSLFGTDTQYF | TGTGCCAGCTCACTTTTCGGCACAGATACGCAGTATTTT
TRBJ2-2 | . | 14 | . | TRBV10-3 | CAIKKGLQDGELFF | TGTGCCATCAAAAAGGGGCTCCAGGACGGGGAGCTGTTTTTT
TRBJ1-6 | . | 17 | TRBD1 | TRBV3-1/TRBV3-2 | CASSQDPDEGARAPLHF | TGTGCCAGCAGCCAAGATCCGGACGAGGGGGCCAGGGCACCCCTCCACTTT
TRBJ1-1 | . | 13 | . | TRBV6-5 | CATLHTLNTEAFF | TGTGCCACCCTCCACACCTTGAACACTGAAGCTTTCTTT
TRBJ2-5 | . | 15 | . | TRBV5-6 | CASSLKQKLQETQYF | TGTGCCAGCAGCTTGAAACAGAAACTCCAAGAGACCCAGTACTTC
TRBJ2-1 | . | 14 | . | TRBV19 | CASSISVGLHEQFF | TGTGCCAGTAGTATTAGCGTTGGCCTCCATGAGCAGTTCTTC
TRBJ2-1 | . | 14 | . | TRBV25-1 | CASSETIGSNEQFF | TGTGCCAGCAGTGAAACGATTGGGAGCAATGAGCAGTTCTTC
TRBJ1-5 | once | 13 | . | TRBV7-9 | CASSLRGAQPQHF | TGTGCCAGCAGCTTACGGGGAGCTCAACCCCAGCATTTT
TRBJ2-3 | . | 18 | TRBD2 | TRBV4-1 | CASSQGLAGVLGTDTQYF | TGCGCCAGCAGCCAAGGACTAGCGGGAGTATTAGGCACAGATACGCAGTATTTT
TRBJ2-5 | few | 16 | TRBD1 | TRBV7-9 | CASSNLRQGVQETQYF | TGTGCCAGCAGCAACCTACGACAGGGCGTCCAAGAGACCCAGTACTTC
TRBJ2-5 | . | 18 | TRBD2 | TRBV3-1/TRBV3-2 | CASSQSPLAEDVQETQYF | TGTGCCAGCAGCCAGTCCCCGCTAGCGGAGGACGTCCAAGAGACCCAGTACTTC
TRBJ2-1 | . | 17 | TRBD2 | TRBV5-8 | CASSFSTRENPYNEQFF | TGTGCCAGCAGCTTTTCTACGCGGGAGAACCCCTACAATGAGCAGTTCTTC
TRBJ2-5 | . | 14 | . | TRBV11-3 | CASSLKGAQETQYF | TGTGCCAGCAGCTTAAAAGGGGCACAAGAGACCCAGTACTTC
TRBJ2-3 | . | 16 | TRBD2 | TRBV5-6 | CASSLVSGLATDTQYF | TGTGCCAGCAGCTTGGTGTCGGGACTAGCGACAGATACGCAGTATTTT
TRBJ1-1 | . | 18 | TRBD1 | TRBV7-9 | CASSLADLRTGRRTEAFF | TGTGCCAGCAGCTTAGCGGACCTACGGACAGGGAGGCGAACTGAAGCTTTCTTT
TRBJ1-2 | . | 14 | . | TRBV7-2 | CASSPPPGTYGYTF | TGTGCCAGCAGCCCACCCCCGGGTACCTATGGCTACACCTTC
TRBJ1-2 | . | 15 | . | TRBV9 | CASSGIKQANYGYTF | TGTGCCAGCAGCGGGATCAAACAGGCCAACTATGGCTACACCTTC
TRBJ2-1 | . | 16 | TRBD2 | TRBV6-2/TRBV6-3 | CASSYGSGSYPNEQFF | TGTGCCAGCAGTTACGGGAGCGGGAGTTACCCCAATGAGCAGTTCTTC
TRBJ2-3 | . | 12 | . | TRBV13 | CASSSRGLQQYF | TGTGCCAGCAGCTCGAGGGGACTTCAACAGTATTTT
TRBJ2-1 | few | 13 | . | TRBV7-9 | CASSLELGNEQFF | TGTGCCAGCAGCTTGGAACTAGGCAATGAGCAGTTCTTC
TRBJ2-1 | . | 16 | TRBD2 | TRBV14 | CASSRGTSGVYNEQFF | TGTGCCAGCAGCAGGGGGACTAGCGGGGTTTACAATGAGCAGTTCTTC
TRBJ2-3 | . | 17 | TRBD2 | TRBV29-1 | CSVAGLAGGPFTDTQYF | TGCAGCGTAGCGGGACTAGCGGGAGGGCCATTCACAGATACGCAGTATTTT
TRBJ2-1 | . | 15 | TRBD2 | TRBV15 | CATSRGKRDHNEQFF | TGTGCCACCAGCAGAGGAAAGCGGGACCACAATGAGCAGTTCTTC
TRBJ2-1 | . | 14 | TRBD1 | TRBV28 | CASSPLGTGNEQFF | TGTGCCAGCAGCCCACTAGGGACAGGCAATGAGCAGTTCTTC
TRBJ1-6 | . | 14 | . | TRBV5-1 | CASSSTKLNSPLHF | TGCGCCAGCAGCTCTACTAAGTTGAATTCACCCCTCCACTTT
TRBJ2-1 | many | 14 | . | TRBV6-5 | CASSYSGLPNEQFF | TGTGCCAGCAGTTACTCGGGACTCCCCAATGAGCAGTTCTTC
TRBJ1-1 | . | 14 | . | TRBV7-2 | CASSIGGRNTEAFF | TGTGCCAGCAGCATCGGGGGACGGAACACTGAAGCTTTCTTT
TRBJ2-5 | . | 13 | . | TRBV12-3/TRBV12-4 | CASSPPGLRTQYF | TGTGCCAGCAGTCCTCCGGGACTCCGGACCCAGTACTTC
TRBJ2-3 | . | 15 | TRBD2 | TRBV30 | CAWSREGLGTDTQYF | TGTGCCTGGAGTCGGGAGGGTTTGGGCACAGATACGCAGTATTTT
TRBJ1-6 | . | 16 | . | TRBV6-5 | CASSYTLGGVNSPLHF | TGTGCCAGCAGTTACACCTTAGGGGGGGTCAATTCACCCCTCCACTTT
TRBJ1-1 | . | 11 | . | TRBV20-1 | CSASPFTEAFF | TGCAGTGCTAGCCCCTTCACTGAAGCTTTCTTT
TRBJ1-1 | few | 14 | TRBD1 | TRBV7-9 | CASSLRQGDTEAFF | TGTGCCAGCAGCTTAAGACAGGGCGACACTGAAGCTTTCTTT
TRBJ2-3 | . | 15 | TRBD2 | TRBV10-3 | CAISTSVSFTDTQYF | TGTGCCATCAGTACTAGCGTATCTTTCACAGATACGCAGTATTTT
TRBJ1-1 | . | 14 | TRBD1 | TRBV6-1 | CASSEADRGTEAFF | TGTGCCAGCAGTGAAGCGGACAGGGGAACTGAAGCTTTCTTT
TRBJ1-1 | . | 17 | TRBD1 | TRBV25-1 | CASSVNRGTIVGTEAFF | TGTGCCAGCAGTGTGAACAGGGGGACGATTGTTGGCACTGAAGCTTTCTTT
TRBJ2-1 | . | 15 | TRBD2 | TRBV7-9 | CASSLEGTKYNEQFF | TGTGCCAGCAGCTTAGAAGGGACTAAATACAATGAGCAGTTCTTC
TRBJ2-5 | . | 15 | . | TRBV15 | CATSRVLGAVETQYF | TGTGCCACCAGCAGAGTCTTAGGGGCAGTAGAGACCCAGTACTTC
TRBJ1-2 | . | 12 | . | TRBV29-1 | CSALTNFYGYTF | TGCAGCGCCCTGACAAATTTCTATGGCTACACCTTC
TRBJ1-3 | . | 14 | . | TRBV18 | CASSPGQGGNTIYF | TGTGCCAGCTCACCAGGCCAGGGGGGAAACACCATATATTTT
TRBJ2-5 | once | 16 | . | TRBV5-1 | CASSLRLGQQGETQYF | TGCGCCAGCAGCTTGAGACTGGGACAACAGGGAGAGACCCAGTACTTC
TRBJ2-1 | . | 17 | . | TRBV5-8 | CASSPGHRVSSYNEQFF | TGTGCCAGCAGCCCTGGGCACAGGGTCAGCTCCTACAATGAGCAGTTCTTC
TRBJ1-1 | . | 16 | TRBD1 | TRBV5-1 | CASSPRTGGITTEAFF | TGCGCCAGCAGCCCCCGGACAGGGGGTATTACCACTGAAGCTTTCTTT
TRBJ2-1 | . | 17 | . | TRBV11-3 | CASSSPGRASYGDEQFF | TGTGCCAGCAGCTCCCCCGGCAGGGCCTCTTATGGCGATGAGCAGTTCTTC
TRBJ1-1 | . | 13 | . | TRBV7-9 | CASSPAGETEAFF | TGTGCCAGCAGCCCGGCGGGGGAGACTGAAGCTTTCTTT
TRBJ1-1 | . | 14 | . | TRBV19 | CASRPWSENTEAFF | TGTGCCAGTAGGCCGTGGTCAGAGAACACTGAAGCTTTCTTT
TRBJ1-2 | . | 13 | . | TRBV6-2/TRBV6-3 | CASRPGALYGYTF | TGTGCCAGCAGACCTGGGGCGCTCTATGGCTACACCTTC
TRBJ2-1 | . | 16 | TRBD2 | TRBV7-6 | CASSHDSGGRYNEQFF | TGTGCCAGCAGTCATGATAGCGGGGGGAGGTACAATGAGCAGTTCTTC
TRBJ2-3 | . | 14 | TRBD2 | TRBV3-1/TRBV3-2 | CASSRLGGKDTQYF | TGTGCCAGCAGCCGCCTGGGGGGGAAAGATACGCAGTATTTT
TRBJ2-3 | . | 16 | . | TRBV27 | CASSALLGASTDTQYF | TGTGCCAGCAGTGCATTACTGGGGGCTAGCACAGATACGCAGTATTTT
TRBJ2-1 | . | 15 | TRBD2 | TRBV5-1 | CASSLAVSGGNEQFF | TGCGCCAGCAGCTTGGCGGTTAGCGGGGGTAATGAGCAGTTCTTC
TRBJ1-2 | once | 15 | . | TRBV5-6 | CASSLGQASNYGYTF | TGTGCCAGCAGCTTGGGACAGGCGTCAAACTATGGCTACACCTTC
TRBJ1-2 | once | 13 | TRBD1 | TRBV10-1 | CASSAGTGVGYTF | TGCGCCAGCAGCGCAGGGACAGGGGTTGGCTACACCTTC
TRBJ2-4 | . | 19 | TRBD2 | TRBV3-1/TRBV3-2 | CASSQGGSGSLVAKNIQYF | TGTGCCAGCAGCCAAGGTGGTAGCGGGAGCCTCGTAGCCAAAAACATTCAGTACTTC
TRBJ2-5 | . | 12 | TRBD1 | TRBV5-1 | CASSPRGETQYF | TGCGCCAGCAGCCCCAGGGGGGAGACCCAGTACTTC